The 20 T cell receptor beta chains reported below all come from one sample, sequenced in a study of shared clonotypes between healthy human individuals. Using immunoSEQ multiplex PCR, the repertoire was profiled, and TCRdb retains in-frame clones only, with some absent. The sample lists more than 550,000 clones; 90% were seen once. The sample taken for sequencing was memory CD8+ T cells from PBMCs. Regarding subset: CD45RO+ cells pooled with CCR7-negative TemRA cells. These receptors all come from a man aged 18 to 30 in good health. Some clones in this sample may be carry-over from other donors' samples.

This clone was seen only a few times. The gene calls are TRBV16 and TRBJ1-2; 8 nucleotides align to TRBD1. Germline CDR1 reads KGHSY; CDR2 reads FQNENV. This CDR3 is 15 amino acids long. V trimming: 5 bases; J trimming: 3 bases; junction bases outside the gene matches: 8. The CDR3 sequence is CASSDTTGGDYGYTF. The CDR3, as DNA: TGTGCCAGCAGCGACACTACAGGGGGTGACTATGGCTACACCTTC.

This rearrangement joins TRBV7-9 to TRBJ2-1, with 9 bases fitting TRBD1. The CDR3 extends over 15 amino acids. The germline V gene has CDR1 SEHNR and CDR2 FQNEAQ (reference sequence). The V segment lost 5 bases and the J segment 8 bases; nucleotides outside the gene matches: 10. The CDR3 sequence: CASSLRDRVIYEQFF. The CDR3 DNA reads as TGTGCCAGCAGCCTGCGGGACAGGGTGATATATGAGCAGTTCTTC.

V usage is TRBV7-9 and J usage is TRBJ1-1; D not resolved. The germline V gene encodes CDR1 SEHNR and CDR2 FQNEAQ (reference sequence). V was cut by 6 bases and J by 0 bases, with 11 bases left in between. CDR3 length: 14 residues. The CDR3, as DNA: TGTGCCAGCAGGTCGGCCAGCTTGAACACTGAAGCTTTCTTT. This gives the protein CASRSASLNTEAFF.

This chain links TRBV9 with TRBJ2-1; 7 bases are a match to TRBD1. Trimming took 0 bases from V and 10 from J; bases not matched to a gene: 4. Germline CDR1 is SGDLS and CDR2 is YYNGEE. The CDR3 length is 13 residues. The chain's CDR3 is CASSVDPGQEQFF. CDR3 bases: TGTGCCAGCAGCGTAGACCCGGGACAGGAGCAGTTCTTC.

The chain's CDR3 is CASSLALGGQYTEAFF. The CDR3 nucleotides are TGTGCCAGCAGCTTAGCCCTCGGCGGACAGTACACTGAAGCTTTCTTT. The chain links TRBV7-8 to TRBJ1-1, with a possible D match to TRBD1 (6 bases). Trimming removed 0 bases from V and 3 bases from J, with 14 bases in between. The CDR3 totals 16 residues. Germline V gives CDR1 SGHVS, CDR2 FQNEAQ.

V usage is TRBV6-6 and J usage is TRBJ1-3; D ambiguous. The germline V gene has CDR1 MNHNY and CDR2 SVGAGI (reference sequence). The ends were cut back, 5 bases at V and 0 bases at J, with 14 bases in the middle. The CDR3 runs to 16 residues. The CDR3: CASSPTARYSGNTIYF. The CDR3 DNA follows: TGTGCCAGCAGTCCTACTGCACGATACTCTGGAAACACCATATATTTT.

Regarding this clone: At the DNA level, this CDR3 is encoded by other sequences in the same sample as well. V usage is TRBV9 and J usage is TRBJ1-1; 7 bases agree with TRBD1. Trimming removed 0 bases from V and 1 base from J; junction bases left unmatched: 0. The CDR3 is 14 residues long. Germline V gene lookup returns CDR1 SGDLS and CDR2 YYNGEE. CDR3 residues: CASSVAGGNTEAFF. In DNA form, the CDR3 reads TGTGCCAGCAGCGTAGCAGGGGGGAACACTGAAGCTTTCTTT.

The chain carries TRBV27 and TRBJ1-5; 9 nucleotides agree with TRBD1. Germline loops: CDR1 MNHEY, CDR2 SMNVEV (reference sequence). The length of the CDR3 is 15 residues. Losses at the gene ends were 5 bases for V and 6 bases for J; bases not matched to a gene: 8. CDR3 bases: TGTGCCAGCAGTCCAGAACAGGGGGCAGGTCAGCCCCAGCATTTT. Protein sequence: CASSPEQGAGQPQHF.

This clone appeared once. The V and J genes are TRBV5-6 and TRBJ2-2, with 8 bases identical to TRBD1. The J segment lost 3 bases and the V segment lost 4 bases, leaving 5 bases of the junction unmatched. Germline V gene sequence: CDR1 SGHDT, CDR2 YYEEEE. CDR3 length equals 15 residues. The CDR3 region is CASSLGTGYTGELFF. The CDR3 DNA reads TGTGCCAGCAGCCTGGGGACAGGTTACACCGGGGAGCTGTTTTTT. Full variable domain (remainder filled in from reference TRBV5-6 and TRBJ2-2): DAGVTQSPTHLIKTRGQQVTLRCSPKSGHDTVSWYQQALGQGPQFIFQYYEEEERQRGNFPDRFSGHQFPNYSSELNVNALLLGDSALYLCASSLGTGYTGELFFGEGSRLTVL.

This clone was detected once. The chain employs TRBV29-1 and TRBJ2-1; 10 nucleotides align to TRBD1. The CDR3 extends over 12 amino acids. V lost 6 bases to trimming and J lost 10 bases; unmatched junction nucleotides: 6. Germline V gene lookup returns CDR1 SQVTM and CDR2 ANQGSEA. CDR3 loop: CSVTGGADEQFF. As DNA, the CDR3 is TGCAGCGTGACAGGGGGCGCGGACGAGCAGTTCTTC.

The chain is built from TRBV19 and TRBJ2-7, with D maybe TRBD2 (5 bases). The germline V and J ends were trimmed by 3 bases and 0 bases, with 6 bases remaining between them. Looked up from germline, CDR1 is LNHDA and CDR2 is SQIVND (reference sequence). This CDR3 comprises 13 residues. The CDR3 sequence: CASSIGISYEQYF. The CDR3 DNA follows: TGTGCCAGTAGTATCGGGATCTCCTACGAGCAGTACTTC.

V gene TRBV7-9 combines with J gene TRBJ2-1; TRBD1 is a possible D gene (5 bases). This CDR3 is 12 amino acids long. V was cut by 5 bases and J by 8 bases, with 10 bases left in between. Germline values: CDR1 SEHNR, CDR2 FQNEAQ (reference sequence). CDR3 amino acids: CASSIATDEQFF. The CDR3 nucleotides are TGTGCCAGCAGCATTGCGACAGATGAGCAGTTCTTC.

This chain uses TRBV12-5 with TRBJ2-3, with a tentative D call TRBD1 (6 bases). Trimming shortened V by 4 bases and J by 4 bases, and 6 bases separated the two germline ends. Per the germline V gene, CDR1 is LGHNT and CDR2 is FRNRAP. The CDR3 totals 12 residues. Written as DNA, the CDR3 is TGTGCTAGTGGTTGGGGGCCAGATACGCAGTATTTT. Its protein is CASGWGPDTQYF.

The chain has TRBV5-1 and TRBJ1-1; D is uncertain. The CDR3 loop spans 13 amino acids. Germline CDR1 reads SGHRS; CDR2 reads YFSETQ. V shed 0 bases and J shed 6 bases, with 9 bases lying between them. The CDR3 loop reads CASSLVGTPEAFF. The DNA of the CDR3 is TGCGCCAGCAGCTTGGTCGGAACGCCTGAAGCTTTCTTT.

The V call is TRBV5-4, the J call TRBJ1-1; D is unclear. Germline CDR1 is SGHNT and CDR2 is YYREEE (reference sequence). The CDR3 has 14 residues. V gave up 7 bases and J gave up 0 bases, with 13 bases separating them. Written as DNA, the CDR3 is TGTGCCAGCGGCGACGGCGGCATGAACACTGAAGCTTTCTTT. It is translated as CASGDGGMNTEAFF.

J is TRBJ2-7 and V is TRBV4-1; 8 bases line up with TRBD1. The CDR3 has 14 amino acids. V shed 1 base, J shed 6 bases, and the junction held 5 bases outside the gene matches. The germline V gene encodes CDR1 MGHRA and CDR2 YSYEKL. The DNA for the CDR3 is TGCGCCAGCAGCCAAGCAGGGGGCCCGGGCGAGCAGTACTTC. Translation gives CASSQAGGPGEQYF.

The rearrangement uses TRBV28 and TRBJ1-1; D is unclear. Trimming shortened V by 2 bases and J by 6 bases, and 13 bases separated the two germline ends. The length of the CDR3 is 14 residues. Germline assignment: CDR1 MDHEN and CDR2 SYDVKM. DNA of the CDR3: TGTGCCAGCAGTTTAGGAGGCGAGACCCCTGAAGCTTTCTTT. Translating it yields CASSLGGETPEAFF.

The chain recombines TRBV5-1 with TRBJ1-5; no firm D call. This CDR3 region has 15 residues. Deletions cut 0 bases from V and 7 bases from J, with 14 bases between. From germline, CDR1 is SGHRS and CDR2 YFSETQ. The CDR3 DNA is TGCGCCAGCAGCTTGGGTTGGTCCAGAGAGCAGCCCCAGCATTTT. Its protein is CASSLGWSREQPQHF.

Turning to this clone: One junction end disagrees with the germline gene, perhaps due to a read error. The V call is TRBV9, the J call TRBJ2-3, with TRBD2 as a possible D gene (6 bases). The germline V gene has CDR1 SGDLS and CDR2 YYNGEE. The CDR3 is 15 amino acids. CDR3 DNA: TGTGCCAGCACCGTAGGTGGGGGACTCACAGATACGCAGTATTTT. Translated: CASTVGGGLTDTQYF.

This chain links TRBV7-9 with TRBJ2-6; the D gene is possibly TRBD2 (5 bases). From germline, CDR1 is SEHNR and CDR2 FQNEAQ (reference sequence). Trimming stripped 2 bases from V and 0 bases from J, with 5 bases between. This CDR3 has 15 residues. This chain's CDR3 is CASSLRGSGANVLTF. In DNA, the CDR3 is TGTGCCAGCAGCTTACGGGGCTCTGGGGCCAACGTCCTGACTTTC.